These 17 T cell receptor beta chains were all obtained from the same sample, sequenced in a study of shared clonotypes between healthy human individuals. Measured with immunoSEQ multiplex PCR; TCRdb has only the in-frame clones, and not every one. Seen here are 470,000 or so clones, 70% to 85% observed once, and the top ten hold approximately 12%. The source material was PBMCs. These receptors were obtained from a woman in her forties in good health. Some clones in this sample may be carry-over from other donors' samples.

This clone has more than one count but fewer than ten. The same CDR3 can be traced to other DNA sequences in this sample. The V and J genes are TRBV5-1 and TRBJ1-1; D is unclear. The CDR3 covers 12 residues. Trimming removed 0 bases at V and 5 bases at J, with 5 bases between. Germline V gene lookup returns CDR1 SGHRS and CDR2 YFSETQ. The CDR3 is CASSLVGTEAFF. The CDR3 nucleotides read TGCGCCAGCAGCTTGGTAGGAACTGAAGCTTTCTTT.

This clone was detected only a few times. The V and J genes are TRBV6-5 and TRBJ1-5; no definite D call. Germline assignment: CDR1 MNHEY and CDR2 SVGAGI. The CDR3 has 15 amino acids. The germline V and J ends were trimmed by 0 bases and 0 bases, with 6 bases remaining between them. The chain's CDR3 is CASSYSGVSNQPQHF. The CDR3 bases are TGTGCCAGCAGTTACTCAGGTGTTAGCAATCAGCCCCAGCATTTT.

The chain joins TRBV11-2 to TRBJ2-3; TRBD2 might be the D (5 bases). V lost 1 base, J lost 10 bases, and 15 bases lay in between. There are 14 residues in the CDR3. Germline V gene data show CDR1 as SGHAT and CDR2 as FQNNGV. CDR3: CASSLASRSEAQYF. The CDR3 DNA sequence: TGTGCCAGCAGCTTAGCTTCTAGGTCGGAGGCGCAGTATTTT.

This clone was observed a few times. The chain recombines TRBV19 with TRBJ1-2; TRBD1 matches 9 bases. V dropped 3 bases and J dropped 9; count of bases not matched to a gene: 14. CDR1 LNHDA and CDR2 SQIVND come from the germline V gene (reference sequence). The CDR3 extends over 16 amino acids. This chain's CDR3 is CASSIGGGGQGRSYTF. The DNA of the CDR3 is TGTGCCAGTAGTATTGGAGGTGGGGGACAGGGTCGGAGCTACACCTTC.

The J gene is TRBJ1-4, the V gene TRBV7-9, with 7 bases lining up with TRBD1. Germline CDR1 and CDR2: SEHNR and FQNEAQ (reference sequence). J was trimmed by 3 bases and V by 9 bases; bases with no gene match: 13. CDR3 length: 16 amino acids. CDR3 region: CASRTGGTLANEKLFF. In DNA, the CDR3 is TGTGCCAGTAGGACAGGCGGCACGTTGGCTAATGAAAAACTGTTTTTT.

The genes are TRBV5-6 and TRBJ1-5; unclear D gene. This CDR3 spans 16 amino acids. The V gene lost 4 bases and the J gene lost 0 bases, with 14 bases spanning the gap. The germline V gene has CDR1 SGHDT and CDR2 YYEEEE. In nucleotides, the CDR3 is TGTGCCAGCAGCGAACGGAGGGCGTTTAGCAATCAGCCCCAGCATTTT. As protein: CASSERRAFSNQPQHF.

This rearrangement joins TRBV5-6 to TRBJ2-1; D is perhaps TRBD1 (6 bases). The CDR3 covers 16 residues. Germline-derived CDR1 and CDR2 are SGHDT and YYEEEE. V was cut by 4 bases and J by 1 base, with 15 bases left in between. CDR3 bases: TGTGCCAGCAGCATTCGACAGGCCGGTTCCTACAATGAGCAGTTCTTC. It yields the protein CASSIRQAGSYNEQFF.

This clone appeared a few times. The J gene is TRBJ2-1, the V gene TRBV4-1; 14 bases map to TRBD2. This CDR3 comprises 16 residues. V lost 0 bases to trimming and J lost 8 bases; unmatched junction nucleotides: 3. CDR1 and CDR2 from the germline V gene are MGHRA and YSYEKL. The CDR3 coding sequence is TGCGCCAGCAGCCAAGAGGGACTAGCGGGAGTAGATGAGCAGTTCTTC. This translates into CASSQEGLAGVDEQFF.

The chain carries TRBV7-2 and TRBJ1-2; no definite D call. The germline CDR1 and CDR2 sequences are SGHTA and FQGNSA. V lost 1 base, J lost 6 bases, and 12 bases lay in between. The length of the CDR3 is 14 residues. The CDR3 is CASSLGGSYNGYTF. Written as DNA, the CDR3 is TGTGCCAGCAGCTTAGGGGGATCTTACAATGGCTACACCTTC.

The rearrangement links TRBV5-1 to TRBJ1-2; 7 nucleotides match TRBD1. CDR3 length: 13 amino acids. With 4 bases clipped from V and 4 bases from J, the junction kept 4 bases outside the gene matches. Germline values: CDR1 SGHRS, CDR2 YFSETQ. This CDR3 is CASSVGQAYGYTF. In DNA, the CDR3 is TGCGCCAGCAGCGTCGGACAGGCCTATGGCTACACCTTC. Using reference TRBV5-1 and TRBJ1-2 for the parts outside the CDR3, the full variable domain is KAGVTQTPRYLIKTRGQQVTLSCSPISGHRSVSWYQQTPGQGLQFLFEYFSETQRNKGNFPGRFSGRQFSNSRSEMNVSTLELGDSALYLCASSVGQAYGYTFGSGTRLTVV.

The genes are TRBV18 and TRBJ2-4; D tentatively fits TRBD1 or TRBD2 (5 bases each). The CDR3 runs to 14 residues. Germline CDR1 KGHSH, CDR2 LQKENI. V lost 6 bases and J 3 bases, leaving 12 bases between the germline ends. Here the CDR3 DNA reads TGTGCCAGCTCCCCCGGGGCCAACAAAAACATTCAGTACTTC. Its protein product is CASSPGANKNIQYF.

This clone appeared a single time. The chain links TRBV2 to TRBJ1-3, with TRBD1 as a possible D gene (5 bases). Germline-derived CDR1 and CDR2 are SNHLY and FYNNEI. Trimming took off 11 bases at V and 3 bases at J, with 11 bases between the two ends. The CDR3 is made up of 12 amino acids. CDR3 bases: TGTGCCGCCCGGGGGGTTGGAAACACCATATATTTT. Encoded protein: CAARGVGNTIYF.

The CDR3 nucleotides are TGTGCCAGCAGCCGACGTACAGGGGGCACTGAAGCTTTCTTT. Its translation is CASSRRTGGTEAFF. The V and J genes are TRBV7-2 and TRBJ1-1, with TRBD1 identical over 8 bases. The CDR3 contains 14 residues. Germline CDR1 is SGHTA and CDR2 is FQGNSA. V was clipped by 5 bases and J by 4 bases; unmatched bases: 6.

The V gene is TRBV7-8, the J gene TRBJ2-3; TRBD2 matches at 13 bases. Losses at the gene ends were 0 bases for V and 2 bases for J; bases not matched to a gene: 5. The CDR3 consists of 18 residues. From germline, CDR1 is SGHVS and CDR2 FQNEAQ. CDR3 sequence: CASSLARLAGGSTDTQYF. In DNA, the CDR3 is TGTGCCAGCAGCTTAGCGCGACTAGCGGGAGGCTCCACAGATACGCAGTATTTT.

This chain connects TRBV7-9 to TRBJ1-2, with a tentative D call TRBD1 (5 bases). Germline lookup yields CDR1 SEHNR and CDR2 FQNEAQ (reference sequence). Between the trimmed V and J ends, which lost 10 bases and 2 bases, there was a span of 11 bases. This CDR3 has 12 residues. This CDR3 reads CATGGENYGYTF. The CDR3 region has the DNA TGTGCCACCGGAGGGGAGAACTATGGCTACACCTTC.

V is TRBV30 and J is TRBJ1-3, with unresolved D. This CDR3 has 13 residues. Deletions cut 5 bases from V and 0 bases from J, with 8 bases between. Germline CDR1 is GTSNPN and CDR2 is SVGIG (reference sequence). This CDR3 is CAWGPDSGNTIYF. CDR3 DNA: TGTGCCTGGGGGCCCGACTCTGGAAACACCATATATTTT.

The chain joins TRBV27 to TRBJ1-1; TRBD1 aligns across 7 bases. The length of the CDR3 is 14 residues. Looked up from germline, CDR1 is MNHEY and CDR2 is SMNVEV (reference sequence). The V and J ends lost 8 bases and 0 bases, in that order; junction bases with no gene match: 6. The CDR3 reads CASSGDSMNTEAFF. Written as DNA, the CDR3 is TGTGCCAGCTCGGGGGACAGCATGAACACTGAAGCTTTCTTT.